Presented here are 10 T cell receptor beta chains from one specimen sequenced in a study of cytomegalovirus exposure and HLA in healthy donors. Researchers ran the PCR with 60 Vbeta and 13 Jbeta primers. Some clones are missing from TCRdb's copy, which holds only in-frame ones; the method was immunoSEQ multiplex PCR. The table for this sample gives around 100,000 clones. Source material: PBMCs. Source of these receptors: a man in his fifties in good health and CMV-seronegative.

The V and J genes are TRBV12-5 and TRBJ2-6, with 7 nucleotides matching TRBD2. J was trimmed by 0 bases and V by 5 bases; bases with no gene match: 4. The CDR3 loop spans 16 amino acids. Germline V gene data show CDR1 as LGHNT and CDR2 as FRNRAP. The CDR3: CASGPSGGSGANVLTF. The CDR3 DNA is TGTGCTAGTGGTCCCTCGGGGGGCTCTGGGGCCAACGTCCTGACTTTC.

The chain couples TRBV4-3 to TRBJ1-4; 7 bases match TRBD1. CDR1 LGHNA and CDR2 YSLEER come from the germline V gene. The CDR3 runs to 19 residues. V shed 3 bases, J shed 5 bases, and the junction held 18 bases outside the gene matches. The CDR3 region has the DNA TGCGCCAGCAGCCAGGAGCCATTAGACGGACAGGCGGCGAATGAAAAACTGTTTTTT. Translated: CASSQEPLDGQAANEKLFF.

The chain links TRBV5-1 to TRBJ1-1, with TRBD1 identical over 10 bases. Germline lookup yields CDR1 SGHRS and CDR2 YFSETQ. CDR3 length: 16 residues. The junction had 14 bases not matched to a gene; V was cut back by 5 bases and J by 7 bases. The CDR3 sequence: CASSRRPGQGLSEAFF. CDR3 nucleotide sequence: TGCGCCAGCAGTCGTCGACCGGGACAGGGGTTGAGTGAAGCTTTCTTT.

The chain uses TRBV5-1 and TRBJ1-4; no definite D call. Trimming cost V 3 bases and J 6 bases, with 12 bases left between them. This CDR3 spans 14 amino acids. Germline V CDR1 and CDR2: SGHRS, YFSETQ. The CDR3 here is CASSSADPYEKLFF. In DNA form, the CDR3 reads TGCGCCAGCAGCTCTGCGGATCCTTATGAAAAACTGTTTTTT.

As regards this clone: Because the CDR3 is missing its conserved closing phenylalanine or tryptophan, this is likely a read error. The V and J genes are TRBV4-1 and TRBJ1-1, with D possibly being TRBD1 (5 bases). Germline V gene sequence: CDR1 MGHRA, CDR2 YSYEKL. The CDR3 sequence is 15 residues long. V lost 1 base, J lost 3 bases, and 12 bases lay in between. CDR3 loop: CASSQAPGGDTEAFL. CDR3 DNA sequence: TGCGCCAGCAGCCAAGCCCCCGGGGGGGACACTGAAGCTTTCCTT.

The rearrangement joins TRBV5-1 to TRBJ2-3; TRBD2 agrees at 8 bases. The CDR3 has 14 residues. CDR1 SGHRS and CDR2 YFSETQ come from the germline V gene. The trim removed 3 bases at V and 5 bases at J, leaving 5 bases unmatched. The CDR3 loop is CASSWERGKDTQYF. For the CDR3, the DNA is TGCGCCAGCAGCTGGGAGCGGGGGAAAGATACGCAGTATTTT.

The gene calls are TRBV29-1 and TRBJ1-1, with a possible D match to TRBD1 (6 bases). Germline V lookup: CDR1 SQVTM, CDR2 ANQGSEA. V dropped 4 bases and J dropped 1 base, with 13 bases sitting between them. The CDR3 covers 14 residues. The CDR3 sequence is CSVGRGGPNTEAFF. CDR3 coding DNA: TGCAGCGTTGGCAGGGGCGGCCCGAACACTGAAGCTTTCTTT.

The rearrangement joins TRBV25-1 to TRBJ1-1; D is possibly TRBD1 (6 bases). Germline V CDR1 and CDR2: MGHDK, SYGVNS. The CDR3 consists of 14 residues. With 6 bases removed from V and 1 base from J, the gap between germline ends came to 12 bases. CDR3 sequence (DNA): TGTGCCAGCAGGAGGGGGGGGTCGAACACTGAAGCTTTCTTT. As protein: CASRRGGSNTEAFF.

CDR3: CASSGGQINQPQHF. DNA for the CDR3: TGTGCCAGCAGCGGGGGACAAATCAATCAGCCCCAGCATTTT. The chain has TRBV9 and TRBJ1-5; tentatively, D is TRBD1 (6 bases). The CDR3 loop spans 14 amino acids. CDR1 and CDR2 from the germline V gene are SGDLS and YYNGEE. The ends were cut back, 3 bases at V and 3 bases at J, with 10 bases in the middle. The whole variable domain, remainder taken from reference TRBV9 and TRBJ1-5, is DSGVTQTPKHLITATGQRVTLRCSPRSGDLSVYWYQQSLDQGLQFLIQYYNGEERAKGNILERFSAQQFPDLHSELNLSSLELGDSALYFCASSGGQINQPQHFGDGTRLSIL.

V is TRBV18 and J is TRBJ2-7; maybe TRBD1 (5 bases). CDR1 is KGHSH, CDR2 LQKENI, per germline. V lost 4 bases to trimming and J lost 1 base, with 11 bases between them. The CDR3 is 14 amino acids. The chain's CDR3 is CASSHPGKSYEQYF. Written as DNA, the CDR3 is TGTGCCAGCTCACACCCAGGGAAGTCCTACGAGCAGTACTTC. Looking up the rest from reference TRBV18 and TRBJ2-7 gives the full variable domain: NAGVMQNPRHLVRRRGQEARLRCSPMKGHSHVYWYRQLPEEGLKFMVYLQKENIIDESGMPKERFSAEFPKEGPSILRIQQVVRGDSAAYFCASSHPGKSYEQYFGPGTRLTVT.